Each of the 2 T cell receptor beta chains below was sequenced from the same sample in a study of T cell responses to AZD1222 COVID-19 vaccine. Assay: immunoSEQ multiplex PCR; the TCRdb copy retains only in-frame clones and omits some. Of approximately 190,000 clones in the sample, about 93% were seen once. The sample here was peripheral blood, taken 28 days after the second AZD1222 dose. The receptors were sampled from an adult who received the AZD1222 COVID-19 vaccine.

This clone was found a few times. The V call is TRBV19, the J call TRBJ1-5; D perhaps matches TRBD1 (6 bases). The length of the CDR3 is 15 residues. V dropped 4 bases and J dropped 7 bases, with 17 bases sitting between them. The germline V gene encodes CDR1 LNHDA and CDR2 SQIVND (reference sequence). CDR3 DNA sequence: TGTGCCAGTAGTACCGCTGGGGGGCCGGGCCAGCCCCAGCATTTT. Amino acid sequence: CASSTAGGPGQPQHF. Variable domain in full (rest from reference TRBV19 and TRBJ1-5): DGGITQSPKYLFRKEGQNVTLSCEQNLNHDAMYWYRQDPGQGLRLIYYSQIVNDFQKGDIAEGYSVSREKKESFPLTVTSAQKNPTAFYLCASSTAGGPGQPQHFGDGTRLSIL.

The chain couples TRBV2 to TRBJ1-5; TRBD1 is a possible D gene (6 bases). The CDR3 runs 13 residues. V lost 7 bases and J lost 6, with 13 bases in between. The germline V gene encodes CDR1 SNHLY and CDR2 FYNNEI. This CDR3 reads CASMGGAGQPQHF. CDR3 DNA: TGTGCCAGCATGGGGGGGGCAGGTCAGCCCCAGCATTTT.